This TCR beta chain derives from a study of CD8 T cells in Susac syndrome. Study-wide context: Susac syndrome patients were untreated, on corticosteroids with some adding intravenous immunoglobulin, or on intravenous immunoglobulin only.

With random hexamers, reverse transcription was performed on roughly 0.45 to 1 ug of RNA. An immunoSEQ multiplex PCR amplified TCR beta CDR3 over 54 Vbeta and 13 Jbeta. TCRdb re-called the immunoSEQ multiplex PCR reads through MiXCR, storing one row per CDR3 protein. The data contain 95,000 to 150,000 distinct CDR3 sequences, roughly 95% of them singletons. CD8+ and CD4+ T cells taken from blood had their TCR beta sequenced. Both CD4+ and CD8+ T cells were negatively isolated, and TEMRA cells underwent FACS enrichment. The sample consisted of CD4+ T cells from PBMCs. This receptor was obtained from a human donor with Susac syndrome.

The CDR3 here is CSVRGSGQGSTGELFF. In DNA, the CDR3 is TGCAGCGTGAGGGGGTCGGGACAGGGGAGCACCGGGGAGCTGTTTTTT. The chain has TRBV29-1 and TRBJ2-2, with 10 bases lining up with TRBD1. Germline V gene sequence: CDR1 SQVTM, CDR2 ANQGSEA. The V segment lost 6 bases and the J segment 4 bases; nucleotides outside the gene matches: 11. The CDR3 is made up of 16 amino acids.